One sample yielded the 9 T cell receptor beta chains listed below, sequenced in a study of spatial heterogeneity in lung cancer. Study-wide points: Tumor mutation counts were tracked by expanded intratumoral alpha and beta TCR counts.

TCRdb called the 5' RACE reads again in MiXCR, with one record for every CDR3 protein. This table has 11,000 to 15,000 distinct CDR3 sequences, about 4.8% appearing once. Time point indicated: sample taken at primary tumor resection. No antigens are known for them. Sequencing used lung tumor tissue, obtained at surgery. The receptors here all came from a female donor with early-stage non-small cell lung cancer.

This clonotype came up many times. Here the CDR3 DNA reads TGTGCCAGCAGTCCGGAACCTTACAGATACAATGAGCAGTTCTTC. Encoded protein: CASSPEPYRYNEQFF. The rearrangement joins TRBV6-4 to TRBJ2-1; D unresolved. CDR1 is MRHNA, CDR2 SNTAGT, per germline. Trimming shortened V by 5 bases and J by 4 bases, and 15 bases separated the two germline ends. The CDR3 runs 15 residues.

This clonotype occurred many times. The chain is built from TRBV28 and TRBJ2-1, with unresolved D. The CDR3 consists of 12 residues. The ends were cut back, 6 bases at V and 6 bases at J, with 9 bases in the middle. The germline V gene has CDR1 MDHEN and CDR2 SYDVKM. The CDR3 here is CASSPSRNEQFF. CDR3 sequence (DNA): TGTGCCAGCAGCCCATCTCGCAATGAGCAGTTCTTC.

At least ten counts were recorded for this clonotype. This chain links TRBV6-5 with TRBJ2-3; a possible D gene is TRBD1 (5 bases). Trimming took off 2 bases at V and 10 bases at J, with 19 bases between the two ends. The germline CDR1 and CDR2 sequences are MNHEY and SVGAGI. CDR3 length: 15 amino acids. CDR3 nucleotides: TGTGCCAGCAGTTACAGCAGGGCTGGGGCTATCTCGCAGTATTTT. Protein product: CASSYSRAGAISQYF.

This clonotype was seen many times. The chain has TRBV28 and TRBJ1-1, with 9 bases fitting TRBD1. The germline gives CDR1 MDHEN, CDR2 SYDVKM. The CDR3 has 19 residues. The ends lost 8 bases at V and 0 bases at J; junction bases unmatched: 19. In nucleotides, the CDR3 is TGTGCCAGCGGCCGGCCCCCGGGACAGGGTAGGGACATGAACACTGAAGCTTTCTTT. Translated, it gives CASGRPPGQGRDMNTEAFF.

The table lists this clonotype with many counts. The V and J genes are TRBV15 and TRBJ1-4; possible D gene TRBD1, 5 bases. The CDR3 spans 14 residues. Germline CDR1 and CDR2: LNHNV and YYDKDF (reference sequence). The germline V and J ends were trimmed by 1 base and 7 bases, with 10 bases remaining between them. CDR3: CATSRGVRGEKLFF. In DNA, the CDR3 is TGTGCCACCAGCAGAGGGGTGAGGGGTGAAAAACTGTTTTTT.

In its sample, this clonotype was seen many times. The rearrangement uses TRBV7-6 and TRBJ2-2, with TRBD2 matching over 15 bases. J gave up 2 bases and V 3 bases, and 7 bases lay outside the gene matches. In germline, CDR1 is SGHVS, CDR2 FNYEAQ. The CDR3 loop spans 19 amino acids. The CDR3 DNA is TGTGCCAGCAGCTTTCAAGGGACTAGCGGGGGGATTAACACCGGGGAGCTGTTTTTT. Its protein is CASSFQGTSGGINTGELFF.

This clonotype was picked up many times. The chain recombines TRBV5-4 with TRBJ2-7; weak D call: TRBD2 (7 bases). This CDR3 is 14 amino acids long. The germline gives CDR1 SGHNT, CDR2 YYREEE (reference sequence). V was clipped by 6 bases and J by 4 bases, with 17 bases between them. In DNA form, the CDR3 reads TGTGCCAGCACCCCGGAGGGAGGGGGATACGAGCAGTACTTC. Amino acid sequence: CASTPEGGGYEQYF.

This clonotype was picked up many times. This sequence joins TRBV28 and TRBJ2-3, with 11 bases lining up with TRBD2. Germline CDR1 and CDR2: MDHEN and SYDVKM. This CDR3 has 16 residues. Trimming cost V 7 bases and J 0 bases; bases outside gene matches: 6. The CDR3 DNA sequence: TGTGCCAGCAAAAAGGGACTAGCGGCTAGCACAGATACGCAGTATTTT. Its translation is CASKKGLAASTDTQYF.

In its sample, this clonotype was seen many times. The CDR3 DNA is TGTGCCAGCAGCCCCCGGTCAGGGAGTGGGAATACGCAGTATTTT. It codes for CASSPRSGSGNTQYF. The rearrangement uses TRBV11-2 and TRBJ2-3; tentatively, D is TRBD1 or TRBD2 (5 bases each). V lost 5 bases to trimming and J lost 7 bases, with 19 bases between them. Germline lookup yields CDR1 SGHAT and CDR2 FQNNGV. The CDR3 covers 15 residues.